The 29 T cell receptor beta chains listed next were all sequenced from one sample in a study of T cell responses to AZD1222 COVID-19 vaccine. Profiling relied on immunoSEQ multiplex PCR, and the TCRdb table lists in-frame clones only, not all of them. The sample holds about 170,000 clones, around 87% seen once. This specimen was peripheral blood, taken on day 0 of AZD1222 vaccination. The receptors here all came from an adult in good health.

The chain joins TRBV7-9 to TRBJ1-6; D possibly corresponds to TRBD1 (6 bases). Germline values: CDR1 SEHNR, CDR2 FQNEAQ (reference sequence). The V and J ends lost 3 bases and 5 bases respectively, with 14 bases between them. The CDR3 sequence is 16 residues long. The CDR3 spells CASSFETGTNNSPLHF. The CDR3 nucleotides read TGTGCCAGCAGCTTCGAAACAGGGACAAATAATTCACCCCTCCACTTT. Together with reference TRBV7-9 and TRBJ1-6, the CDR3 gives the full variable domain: DTGVSQNPRHKITKRGQNVTFRCDPISEHNRLYWYRQTLGQGPEFLTYFQNEAQLEKSRLLSDRFSAERPKGSFSTLEIQRTEQGDSAMYLCASSFETGTNNSPLHFGNGTRLTVT.

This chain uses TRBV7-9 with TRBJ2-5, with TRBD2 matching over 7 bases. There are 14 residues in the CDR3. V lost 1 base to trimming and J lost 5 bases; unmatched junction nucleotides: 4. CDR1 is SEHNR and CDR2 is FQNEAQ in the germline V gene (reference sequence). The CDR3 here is CASSLVAGRETQYF. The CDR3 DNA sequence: TGTGCCAGCAGCTTAGTAGCCGGGAGGGAGACCCAGTACTTC.

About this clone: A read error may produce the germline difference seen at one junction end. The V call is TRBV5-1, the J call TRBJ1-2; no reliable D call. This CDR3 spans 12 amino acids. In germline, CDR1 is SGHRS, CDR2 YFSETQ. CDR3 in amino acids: CASRLDREGYTF. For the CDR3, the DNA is TGCGCCAGCAGGTTGGACCGGGAGGGCTACACCTTC. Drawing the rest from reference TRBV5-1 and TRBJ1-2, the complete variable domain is KAGVTQTPRYLIKTRGQQVTLSCSPISGHRSVSWYQQTPGQGLQFLFEYFSETQRNKGNFPGRFSGRQFSNSRSEMNVSTLELGDSALYLCASRLDREGYTFGSGTRLTVV.

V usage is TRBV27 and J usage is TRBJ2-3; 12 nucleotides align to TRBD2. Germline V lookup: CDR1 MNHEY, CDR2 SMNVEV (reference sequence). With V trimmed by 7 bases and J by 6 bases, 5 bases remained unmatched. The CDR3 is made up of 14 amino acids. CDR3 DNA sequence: TGTGCCAGCAAAACTAGCGGGAGGTCGGATACGCAGTATTTT. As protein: CASKTSGRSDTQYF.

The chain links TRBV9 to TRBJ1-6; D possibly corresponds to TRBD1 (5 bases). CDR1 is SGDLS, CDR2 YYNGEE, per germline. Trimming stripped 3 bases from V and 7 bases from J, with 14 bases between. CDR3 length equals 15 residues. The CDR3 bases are TGTGCCAGCAGCGGGAAGGGGTTGGGCAATTCACCCCTCCACTTT. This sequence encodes CASSGKGLGNSPLHF.

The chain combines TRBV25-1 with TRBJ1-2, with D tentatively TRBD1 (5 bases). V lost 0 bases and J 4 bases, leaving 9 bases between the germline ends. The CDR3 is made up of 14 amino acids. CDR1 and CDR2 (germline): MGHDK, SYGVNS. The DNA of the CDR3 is TGTGCCAGCAGTGAATATAAGGGGACCTATGGCTACACCTTC. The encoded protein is CASSEYKGTYGYTF.

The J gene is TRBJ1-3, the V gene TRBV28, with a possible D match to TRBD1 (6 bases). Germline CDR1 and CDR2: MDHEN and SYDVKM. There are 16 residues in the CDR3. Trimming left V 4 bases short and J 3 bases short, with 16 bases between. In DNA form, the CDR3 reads TGTGCCAGCAGTTCGGGGGGCTCTCTGGGTGGAAACACCATATATTTT. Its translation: CASSSGGSLGGNTIYF.

The CDR3 is CASSIPGRVTEAFF. CDR3 bases: TGTGCCAGTAGTATTCCAGGGAGGGTCACTGAAGCTTTCTTT. J is TRBJ1-1 and V is TRBV19, with D tentatively TRBD1 (5 bases). Germline V gene data show CDR1 as LNHDA and CDR2 as SQIVND (reference sequence). Trimming took 3 bases from V and 4 from J, leaving 12 bases between them. This CDR3 has 14 residues.

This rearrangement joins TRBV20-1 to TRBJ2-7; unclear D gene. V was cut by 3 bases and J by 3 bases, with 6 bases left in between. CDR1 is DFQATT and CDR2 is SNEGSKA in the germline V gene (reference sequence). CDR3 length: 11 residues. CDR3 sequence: CSASTNYEQYF. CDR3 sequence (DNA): TGCAGTGCTAGTACAAACTACGAGCAGTACTTC.

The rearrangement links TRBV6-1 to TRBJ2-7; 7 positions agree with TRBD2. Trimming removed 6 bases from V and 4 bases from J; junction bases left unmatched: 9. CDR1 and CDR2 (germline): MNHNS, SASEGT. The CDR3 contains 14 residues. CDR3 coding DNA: TGTGCCAGCAGACTAAGGGGAGGGAGATACGAGCAGTACTTC. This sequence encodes CASRLRGGRYEQYF.

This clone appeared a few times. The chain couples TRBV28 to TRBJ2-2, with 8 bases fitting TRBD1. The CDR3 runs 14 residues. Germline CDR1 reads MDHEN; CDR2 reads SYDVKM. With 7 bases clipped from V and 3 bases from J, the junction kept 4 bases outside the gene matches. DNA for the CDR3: TGTGCCAGCATTCGGACAGGGTACACCGGGGAGCTGTTTTTT. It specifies CASIRTGYTGELFF.

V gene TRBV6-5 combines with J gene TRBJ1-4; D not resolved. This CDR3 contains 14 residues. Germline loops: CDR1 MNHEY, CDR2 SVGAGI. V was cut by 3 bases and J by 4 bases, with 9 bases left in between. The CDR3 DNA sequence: TGTGCCAGCAGTTATTTTGGGGTTAATGAAAAACTGTTTTTT. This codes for CASSYFGVNEKLFF.

The CDR3 DNA reads TGTGCCAGCAGTTTTTATCCCCTCAAAGGAGAAAAACTGTTTTTT. Translated: CASSFYPLKGEKLFF. The chain joins TRBV28 to TRBJ1-4; D gene ambiguous. CDR1 is MDHEN, CDR2 SYDVKM, per germline. The CDR3 covers 15 residues. Trimming removed 3 bases at V and 8 bases at J, with 16 bases between.

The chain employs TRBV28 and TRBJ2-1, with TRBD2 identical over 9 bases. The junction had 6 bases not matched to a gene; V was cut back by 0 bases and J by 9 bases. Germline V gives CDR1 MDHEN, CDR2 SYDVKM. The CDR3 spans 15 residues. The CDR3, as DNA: TGTGCCAGCAGTTTATGGGTTAGCGGGAGCGTTGAGCAGTTCTTC. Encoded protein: CASSLWVSGSVEQFF.

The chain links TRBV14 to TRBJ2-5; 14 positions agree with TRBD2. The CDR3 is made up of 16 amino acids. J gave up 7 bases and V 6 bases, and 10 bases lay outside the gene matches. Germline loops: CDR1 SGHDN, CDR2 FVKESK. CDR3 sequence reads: CASSRTSGRSQGTQYF. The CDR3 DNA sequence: TGTGCCAGCAGTCGGACTAGCGGGAGGAGTCAGGGGACCCAGTACTTC.

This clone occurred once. As DNA, the CDR3 is TGTGCCAGCAACCAAGACCCGACTAGCGGGGCTAGCACAGATACGCAGTATTTT. As protein: CASNQDPTSGASTDTQYF. The chain carries TRBV2 and TRBJ2-3; 11 positions match TRBD2. Germline-derived CDR1 and CDR2 are SNHLY and FYNNEI. Losses at the gene ends were 7 bases for V and 0 bases for J; bases not matched to a gene: 12. The length of the CDR3 is 18 residues.

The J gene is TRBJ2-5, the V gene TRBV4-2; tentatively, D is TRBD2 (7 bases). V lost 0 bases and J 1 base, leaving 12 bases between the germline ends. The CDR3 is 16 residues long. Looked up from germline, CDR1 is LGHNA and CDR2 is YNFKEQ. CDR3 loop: CASSQEGGRAQETQYF. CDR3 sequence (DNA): TGTGCCAGCAGCCAAGAAGGGGGGAGGGCCCAAGAGACCCAGTACTTC.

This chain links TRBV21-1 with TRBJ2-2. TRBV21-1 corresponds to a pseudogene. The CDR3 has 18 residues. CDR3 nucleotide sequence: TGTGCCAGCAGGATCAGCACCCGGACGGTTTTGGGATCCGGGGAGCTGTTTTTT. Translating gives CASRISTRTVLGSGELFF.

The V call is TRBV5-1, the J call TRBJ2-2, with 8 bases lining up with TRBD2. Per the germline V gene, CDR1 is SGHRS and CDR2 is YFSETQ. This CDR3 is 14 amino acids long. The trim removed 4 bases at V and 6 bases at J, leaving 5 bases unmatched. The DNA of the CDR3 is TGCGCCAGCAGCCCAACTAGCGGATCCGGGGAGCTGTTTTTT. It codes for CASSPTSGSGELFF.

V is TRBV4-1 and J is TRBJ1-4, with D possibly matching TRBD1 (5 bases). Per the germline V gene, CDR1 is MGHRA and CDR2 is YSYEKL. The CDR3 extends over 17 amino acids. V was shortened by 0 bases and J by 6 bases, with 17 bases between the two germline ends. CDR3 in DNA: TGCGCCAGCAGCCAAGACGGTATCGTAACAGGTTATGAAAAACTGTTTTTT. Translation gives CASSQDGIVTGYEKLFF.

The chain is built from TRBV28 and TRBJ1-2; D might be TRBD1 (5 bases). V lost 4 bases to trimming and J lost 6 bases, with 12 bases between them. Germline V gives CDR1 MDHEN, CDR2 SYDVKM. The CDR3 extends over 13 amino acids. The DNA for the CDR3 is TGTGCCAGCAGTTACGGGGGTTTGGATGGCTACACCTTC. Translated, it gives CASSYGGLDGYTF.

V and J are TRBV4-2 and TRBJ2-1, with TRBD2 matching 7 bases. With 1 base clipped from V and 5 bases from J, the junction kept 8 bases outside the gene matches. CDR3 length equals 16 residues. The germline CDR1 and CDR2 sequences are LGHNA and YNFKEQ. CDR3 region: CASSQVDGRNNNEQFF. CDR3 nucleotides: TGTGCCAGCAGCCAAGTCGACGGGAGGAATAACAATGAGCAGTTCTTC.

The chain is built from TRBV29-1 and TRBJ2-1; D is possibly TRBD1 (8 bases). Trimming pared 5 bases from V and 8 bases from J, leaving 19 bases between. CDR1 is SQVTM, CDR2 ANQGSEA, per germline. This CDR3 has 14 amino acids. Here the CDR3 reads CSVSTGGGRYEQFF. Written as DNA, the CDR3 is TGCAGCGTTTCCACAGGGGGGGGACGATATGAGCAGTTCTTC.

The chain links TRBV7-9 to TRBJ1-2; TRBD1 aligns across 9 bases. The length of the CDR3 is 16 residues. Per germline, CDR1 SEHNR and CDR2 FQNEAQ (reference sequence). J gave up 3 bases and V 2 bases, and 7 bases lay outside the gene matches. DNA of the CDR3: TGTGCCAGCAGCTTACCCCGGGACAGGGTCGACTATGGCTACACCTTC. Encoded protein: CASSLPRDRVDYGYTF.

CDR3 in amino acids: CAWSVDFTQVNQPQHF. CDR3 nucleotide sequence: TGTGCCTGGAGTGTAGATTTTACACAGGTCAATCAGCCCCAGCATTTT. V usage is TRBV30 and J usage is TRBJ1-5, with D possibly being TRBD1 (5 bases). Per the germline V gene, CDR1 is GTSNPN and CDR2 is SVGIG (reference sequence). The length of the CDR3 is 16 residues. Trimming removed 0 bases from V and 3 bases from J, with 15 bases in between.

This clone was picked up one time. The CDR3 nucleotides are TGTGCCACCAGTGGATTGGGGCAACTCTATGGCTACACCTTC. As protein: CATSGLGQLYGYTF. The chain joins TRBV24-1 to TRBJ1-2; weak D call: TRBD1 (5 bases). Germline loops: CDR1 KGHDR, CDR2 SFDVKD. Trimming took 5 bases from V and 4 from J, leaving 13 bases between them. The CDR3 has 14 amino acids.

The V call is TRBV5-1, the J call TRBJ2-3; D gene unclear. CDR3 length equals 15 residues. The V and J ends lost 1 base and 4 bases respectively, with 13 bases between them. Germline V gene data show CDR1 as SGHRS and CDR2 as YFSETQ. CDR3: CASSLRTLEADTQYF. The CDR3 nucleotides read TGCGCCAGCAGCTTGAGGACCCTTGAGGCAGATACGCAGTATTTT.

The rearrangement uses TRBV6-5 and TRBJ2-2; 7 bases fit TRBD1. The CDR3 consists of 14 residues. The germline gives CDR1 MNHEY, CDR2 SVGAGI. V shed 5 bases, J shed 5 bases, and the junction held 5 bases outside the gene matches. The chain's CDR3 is CASSRTGQTGELFF. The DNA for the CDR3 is TGTGCCAGCAGTCGGACAGGACAGACCGGGGAGCTGTTTTTT.

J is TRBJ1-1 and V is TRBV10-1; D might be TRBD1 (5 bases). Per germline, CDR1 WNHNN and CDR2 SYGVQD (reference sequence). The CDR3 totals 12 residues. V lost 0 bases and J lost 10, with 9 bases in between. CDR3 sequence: CASSESTGRAFF. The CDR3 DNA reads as TGCGCCAGCAGTGAGTCCACAGGTCGAGCTTTCTTT.